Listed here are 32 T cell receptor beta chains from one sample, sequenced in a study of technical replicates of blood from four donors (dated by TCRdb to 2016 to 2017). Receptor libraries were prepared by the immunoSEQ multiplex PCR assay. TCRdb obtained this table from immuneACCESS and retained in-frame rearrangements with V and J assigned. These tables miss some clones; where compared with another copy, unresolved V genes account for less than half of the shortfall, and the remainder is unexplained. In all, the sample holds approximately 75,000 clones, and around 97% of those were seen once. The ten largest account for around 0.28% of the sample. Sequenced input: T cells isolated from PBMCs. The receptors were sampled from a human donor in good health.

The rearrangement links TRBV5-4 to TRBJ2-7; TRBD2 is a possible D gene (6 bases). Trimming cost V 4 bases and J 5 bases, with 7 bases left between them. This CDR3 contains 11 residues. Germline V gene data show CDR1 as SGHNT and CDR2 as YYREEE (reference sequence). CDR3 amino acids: CASSGEDEQYF. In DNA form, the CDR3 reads TGTGCCAGCAGCGGGGAGGACGAGCAGTACTTC.

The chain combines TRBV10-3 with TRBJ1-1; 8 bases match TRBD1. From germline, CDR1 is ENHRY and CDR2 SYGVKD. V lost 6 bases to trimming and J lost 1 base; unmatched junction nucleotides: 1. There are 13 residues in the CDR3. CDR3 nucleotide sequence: TGTGCCATCAGGACAGGGGAGAACACTGAAGCTTTCTTT. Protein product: CAIRTGENTEAFF.

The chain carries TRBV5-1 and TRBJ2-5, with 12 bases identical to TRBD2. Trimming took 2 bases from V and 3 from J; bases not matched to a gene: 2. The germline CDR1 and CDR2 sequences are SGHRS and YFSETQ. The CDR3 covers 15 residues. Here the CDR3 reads CASSLRLAGEETQYF. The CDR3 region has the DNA TGCGCCAGCAGCTTAAGACTAGCGGGAGAAGAGACCCAGTACTTC.

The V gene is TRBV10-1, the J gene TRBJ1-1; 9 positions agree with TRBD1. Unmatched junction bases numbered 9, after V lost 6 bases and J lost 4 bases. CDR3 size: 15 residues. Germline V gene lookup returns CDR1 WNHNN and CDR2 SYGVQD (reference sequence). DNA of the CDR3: TGCGCCAGCAGCCGGGACAGGGAAAAGAGCACTGAAGCTTTCTTT. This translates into CASSRDREKSTEAFF.

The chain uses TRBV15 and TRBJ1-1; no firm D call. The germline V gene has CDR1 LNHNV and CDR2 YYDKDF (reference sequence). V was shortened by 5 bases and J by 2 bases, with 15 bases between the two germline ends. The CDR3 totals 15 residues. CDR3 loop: CATSASARGNTEAFF. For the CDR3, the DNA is TGTGCCACCAGCGCCTCGGCGCGGGGTAACACTGAAGCTTTCTTT. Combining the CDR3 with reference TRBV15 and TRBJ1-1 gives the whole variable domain DAMVIQNPRYQVTQFGKPVTLSCSQTLNHNVMYWYQQKSSQAPKLLFHYYDKDFNNEADTPDNFQSRRPNTSFCFLDIRSPGLGDTAMYLCATSASARGNTEAFFGQGTRLTVV.

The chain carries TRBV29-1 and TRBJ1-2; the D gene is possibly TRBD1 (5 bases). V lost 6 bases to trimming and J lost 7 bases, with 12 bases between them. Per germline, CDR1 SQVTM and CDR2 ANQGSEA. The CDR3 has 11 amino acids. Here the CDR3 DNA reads TGCAGCGTCCAGGGCGGGGCTGGCTACACCTTC. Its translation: CSVQGGAGYTF.

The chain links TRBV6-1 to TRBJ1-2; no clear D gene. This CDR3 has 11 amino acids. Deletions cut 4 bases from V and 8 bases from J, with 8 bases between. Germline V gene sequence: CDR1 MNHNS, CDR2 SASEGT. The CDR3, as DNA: TGTGCCAGCAGTGTATTCGGGGGCTACACCTTC. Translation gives CASSVFGGYTF.

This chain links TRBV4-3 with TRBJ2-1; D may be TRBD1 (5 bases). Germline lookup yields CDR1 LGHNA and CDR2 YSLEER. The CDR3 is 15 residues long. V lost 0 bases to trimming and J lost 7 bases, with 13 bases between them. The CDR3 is CASSQDGAFRNEQFF. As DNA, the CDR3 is TGCGCCAGCAGCCAAGATGGGGCTTTTCGGAATGAGCAGTTCTTC.

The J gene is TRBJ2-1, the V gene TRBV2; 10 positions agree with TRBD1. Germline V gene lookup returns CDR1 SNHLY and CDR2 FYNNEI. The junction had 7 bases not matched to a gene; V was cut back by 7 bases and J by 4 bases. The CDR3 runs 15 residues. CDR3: CASTDPGQGYNEQFF. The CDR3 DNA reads TGTGCCAGCACCGACCCGGGACAGGGGTACAATGAGCAGTTCTTC.

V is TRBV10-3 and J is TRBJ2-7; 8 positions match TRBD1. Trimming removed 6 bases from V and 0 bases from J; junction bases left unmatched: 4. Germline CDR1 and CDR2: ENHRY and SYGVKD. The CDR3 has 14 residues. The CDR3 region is CAIREQGGSYEQYF. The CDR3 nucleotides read TGTGCCATCAGGGAACAGGGGGGCTCCTACGAGCAGTACTTC.

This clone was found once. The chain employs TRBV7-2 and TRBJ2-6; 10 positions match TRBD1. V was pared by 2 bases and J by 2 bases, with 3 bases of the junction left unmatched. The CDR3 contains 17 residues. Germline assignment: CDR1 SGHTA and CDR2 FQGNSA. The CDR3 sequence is CASSLHGQGAGANVLTF. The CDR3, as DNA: TGTGCCAGCAGCTTACATGGACAGGGGGCTGGGGCCAACGTCCTGACTTTC. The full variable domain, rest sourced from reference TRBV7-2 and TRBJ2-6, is GAGVSQSPSNKVTEKGKDVELRCDPISGHTALYWYRQSLGQGLEFLIYFQGNSAPDKSGLPSDRFSAERTGGSVSTLTIQRTQQEDSAVYLCASSLHGQGAGANVLTFGAGSRLTVL.

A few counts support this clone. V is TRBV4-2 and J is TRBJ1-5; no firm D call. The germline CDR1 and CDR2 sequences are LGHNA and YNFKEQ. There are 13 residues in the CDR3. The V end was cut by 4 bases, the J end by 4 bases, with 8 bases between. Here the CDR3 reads CASSPGRNQPQHF. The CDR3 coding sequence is TGTGCCAGCAGCCCAGGCCGGAATCAGCCCCAGCATTTT.

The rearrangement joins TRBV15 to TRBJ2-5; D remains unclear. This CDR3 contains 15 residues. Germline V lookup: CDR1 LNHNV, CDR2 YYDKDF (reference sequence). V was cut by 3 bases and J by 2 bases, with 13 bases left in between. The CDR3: CATSRWSTGQETQYF. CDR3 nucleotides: TGTGCCACCAGCAGGTGGTCGACTGGACAAGAGACCCAGTACTTC.

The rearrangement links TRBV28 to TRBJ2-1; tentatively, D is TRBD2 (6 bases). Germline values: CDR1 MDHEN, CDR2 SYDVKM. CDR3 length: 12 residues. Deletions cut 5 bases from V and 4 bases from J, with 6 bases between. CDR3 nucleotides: TGTGCCAGCAGTGCGGGGTACAATGAGCAGTTCTTC. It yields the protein CASSAGYNEQFF.

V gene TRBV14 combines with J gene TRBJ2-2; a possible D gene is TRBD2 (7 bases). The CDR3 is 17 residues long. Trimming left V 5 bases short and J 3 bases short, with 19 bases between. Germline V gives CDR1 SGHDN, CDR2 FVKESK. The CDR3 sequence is CASSSKRGGGDTGELFF. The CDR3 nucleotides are TGTGCCAGCAGCTCCAAGAGGGGGGGCGGAGACACCGGGGAGCTGTTTTTT.

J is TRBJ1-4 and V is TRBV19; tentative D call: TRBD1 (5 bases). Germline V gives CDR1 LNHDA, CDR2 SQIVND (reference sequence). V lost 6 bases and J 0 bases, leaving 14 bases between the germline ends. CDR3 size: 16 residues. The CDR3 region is CASRTEDTATNEKLFF. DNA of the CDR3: TGTGCCAGTAGGACTGAGGACACCGCAACTAATGAAAAACTGTTTTTT.

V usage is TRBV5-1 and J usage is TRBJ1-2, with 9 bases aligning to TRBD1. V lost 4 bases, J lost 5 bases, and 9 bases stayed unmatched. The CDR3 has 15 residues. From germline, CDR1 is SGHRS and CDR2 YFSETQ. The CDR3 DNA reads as TGCGCCAGCAGCCCCCGACAGGGGGAGCTTTATGGCTACACCTTC. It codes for CASSPRQGELYGYTF.

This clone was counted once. In nucleotides, the CDR3 is TGTGCCAGCAGCCCAGAAACTAGCGGGGTCCCTGAGCAGTACTTC. Translated: CASSPETSGVPEQYF. V and J are TRBV5-4 and TRBJ2-7, with 10 bases fitting TRBD2. Germline lookup yields CDR1 SGHNT and CDR2 YYREEE (reference sequence). The CDR3 loop spans 15 amino acids. V lost 4 bases to trimming and J lost 7 bases; unmatched junction nucleotides: 11.

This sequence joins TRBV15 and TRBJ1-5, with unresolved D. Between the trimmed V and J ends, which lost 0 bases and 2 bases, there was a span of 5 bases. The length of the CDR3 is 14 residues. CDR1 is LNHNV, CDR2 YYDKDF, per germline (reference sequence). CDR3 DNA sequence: TGTGCCACCAGCAGAGATCTTCGCAATCAGCCCCAGCATTTT. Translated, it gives CATSRDLRNQPQHF.

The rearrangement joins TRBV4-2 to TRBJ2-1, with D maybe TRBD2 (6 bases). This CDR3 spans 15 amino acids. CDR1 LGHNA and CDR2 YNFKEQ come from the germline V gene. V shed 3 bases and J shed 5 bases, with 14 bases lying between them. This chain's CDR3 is CASSHRSGYNNEQFF. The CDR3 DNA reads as TGTGCCAGCAGCCACCGTAGCGGTTATAACAATGAGCAGTTCTTC.

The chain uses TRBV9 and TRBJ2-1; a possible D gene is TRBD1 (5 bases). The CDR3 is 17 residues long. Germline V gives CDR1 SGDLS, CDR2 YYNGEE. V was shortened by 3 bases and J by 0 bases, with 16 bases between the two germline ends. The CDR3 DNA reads TGTGCCAGCAGCGGATGGGTAGGGGTGGGCTCCTACAATGAGCAGTTCTTC. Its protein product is CASSGWVGVGSYNEQFF.

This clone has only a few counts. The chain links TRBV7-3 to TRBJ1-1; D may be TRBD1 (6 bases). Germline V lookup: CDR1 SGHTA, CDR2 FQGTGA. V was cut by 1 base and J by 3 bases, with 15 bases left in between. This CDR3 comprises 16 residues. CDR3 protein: CASSLRGGARDTEAFF. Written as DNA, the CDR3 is TGTGCCAGCAGCTTAAGGGGGGGGGCCAGAGACACTGAAGCTTTCTTT.

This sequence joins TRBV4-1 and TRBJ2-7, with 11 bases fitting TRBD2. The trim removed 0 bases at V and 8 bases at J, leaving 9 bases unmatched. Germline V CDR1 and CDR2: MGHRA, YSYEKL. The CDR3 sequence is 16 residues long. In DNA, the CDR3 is TGCGCCAGCAGCCAAGAGGTTACTAGCGGGAGTAGACAGCAGTACTTC. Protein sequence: CASSQEVTSGSRQQYF.

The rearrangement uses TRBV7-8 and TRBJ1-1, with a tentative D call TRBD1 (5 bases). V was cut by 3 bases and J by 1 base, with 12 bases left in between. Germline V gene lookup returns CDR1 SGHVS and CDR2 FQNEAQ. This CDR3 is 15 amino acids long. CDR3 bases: TGTGCCAGCAGCTTCCCCCCCGGGGGGAACACTGAAGCTTTCTTT. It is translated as CASSFPPGGNTEAFF.

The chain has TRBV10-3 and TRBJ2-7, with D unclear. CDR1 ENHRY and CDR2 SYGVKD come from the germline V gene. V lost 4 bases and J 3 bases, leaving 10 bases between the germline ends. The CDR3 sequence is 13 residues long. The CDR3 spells CAISGPNYYEQYF. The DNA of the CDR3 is TGTGCCATCAGTGGCCCCAACTACTACGAGCAGTACTTC.

The CDR3 nucleotides are TGTGCCAGCAGTTACTCAGGGAGCGGCAAGCTGTTTTTT. It codes for CASSYSGSGKLFF. The chain has TRBV6-5 and TRBJ2-2; D is perhaps TRBD2 (5 bases). V lost 0 bases to trimming and J lost 12 bases, with 11 bases between them. The CDR3 covers 13 residues. Germline CDR1 MNHEY, CDR2 SVGAGI.

The CDR3 reads CASSPERAGQEKLFF. The CDR3 DNA reads as TGTGCCAGCAGCCCGGAGAGGGCAGGACAGGAAAAACTGTTTTTT. V gene TRBV5-8 combines with J gene TRBJ1-4, with D possibly TRBD1 on 6 matching bases. Germline CDR1 reads SGHTS; CDR2 reads YDEGEE. The V and J ends lost 4 bases and 8 bases respectively, with 18 bases between them. The CDR3 sequence is 15 residues long.

The CDR3 loop is CASSQVLISGSYYEQYF. CDR3 bases: TGCGCCAGCAGCCAAGTCCTAATTAGCGGGAGTTACTACGAGCAGTACTTC. V gene TRBV4-3 combines with J gene TRBJ2-7, with 9 bases matching TRBD2. V was clipped by 1 base and J by 3 bases; unmatched bases: 10. The germline V gene has CDR1 LGHNA and CDR2 YSLEER. The CDR3 covers 17 residues.

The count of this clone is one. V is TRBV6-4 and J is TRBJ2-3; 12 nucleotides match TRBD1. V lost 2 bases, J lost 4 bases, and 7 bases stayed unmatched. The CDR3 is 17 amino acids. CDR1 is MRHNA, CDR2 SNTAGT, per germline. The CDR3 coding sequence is TGTGCCAGCAGTGACAATACCGGGACAGGGGGCCCAGATACGCAGTATTTT. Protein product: CASSDNTGTGGPDTQYF.

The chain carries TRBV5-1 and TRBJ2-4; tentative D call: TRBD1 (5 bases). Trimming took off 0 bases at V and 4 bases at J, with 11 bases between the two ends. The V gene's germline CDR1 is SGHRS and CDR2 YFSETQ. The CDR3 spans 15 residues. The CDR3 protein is CASSLVDGAKNIQYF. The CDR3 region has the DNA TGCGCCAGCAGCTTGGTAGATGGGGCAAAAAACATTCAGTACTTC.

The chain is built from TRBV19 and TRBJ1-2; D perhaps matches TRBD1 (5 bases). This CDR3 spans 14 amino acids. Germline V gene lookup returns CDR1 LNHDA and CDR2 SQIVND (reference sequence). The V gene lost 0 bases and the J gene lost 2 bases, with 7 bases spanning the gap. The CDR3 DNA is TGTGCCAGTAGTATAGACAGGGTCAACTATGGCTACACCTTC. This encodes CASSIDRVNYGYTF.

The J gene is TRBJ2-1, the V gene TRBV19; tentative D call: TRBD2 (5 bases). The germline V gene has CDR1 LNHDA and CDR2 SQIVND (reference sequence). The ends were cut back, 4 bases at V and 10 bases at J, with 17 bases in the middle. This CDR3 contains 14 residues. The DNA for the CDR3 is TGTGCCAGTAGTAACGAGCGGCTCCTCTGGGAGCAGTTCTTC. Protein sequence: CASSNERLLWEQFF. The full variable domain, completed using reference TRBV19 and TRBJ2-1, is DGGITQSPKYLFRKEGQNVTLSCEQNLNHDAMYWYRQDPGQGLRLIYYSQIVNDFQKGDIAEGYSVSREKKESFPLTVTSAQKNPTAFYLCASSNERLLWEQFFGPGTRLTVL.